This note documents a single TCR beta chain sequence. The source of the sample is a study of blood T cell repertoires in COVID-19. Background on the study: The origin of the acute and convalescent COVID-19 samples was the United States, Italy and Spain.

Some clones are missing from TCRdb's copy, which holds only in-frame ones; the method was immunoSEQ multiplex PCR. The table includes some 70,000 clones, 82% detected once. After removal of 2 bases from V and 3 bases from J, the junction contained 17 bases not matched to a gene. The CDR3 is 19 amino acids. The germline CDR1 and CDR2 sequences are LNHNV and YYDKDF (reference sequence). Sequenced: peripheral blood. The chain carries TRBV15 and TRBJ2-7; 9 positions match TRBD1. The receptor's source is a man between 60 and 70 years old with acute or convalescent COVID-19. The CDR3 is CATSRSGTGLSWRHYEQYF. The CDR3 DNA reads TGTGCCACCAGCAGATCCGGGACAGGGCTAAGTTGGCGCCACTACGAGCAGTACTTC. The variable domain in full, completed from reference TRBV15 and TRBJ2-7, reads DAMVIQNPRYQVTQFGKPVTLSCSQTLNHNVMYWYQQKSSQAPKLLFHYYDKDFNNEADTPDNFQSRRPNTSFCFLDIRSPGLGDTAMYLCATSRSGTGLSWRHYEQYFGPGTRLTVT.